The rows below give T cell receptor beta chains drawn from one sample of a study of spatial heterogeneity in lung cancer. TCRdb fed the 5' RACE reads into MiXCR, producing one record per CDR3 protein. The sample records under 20,000 distinct CDR3 sequences, over 8.5% being singletons. Source: PBMCs, taken at follow-up. These receptors originate from a male donor with early-stage non-small cell lung cancer. Each CDR3 is given with its conserved first and last residue. Fields, in order: CDR3 protein, CDR3 DNA, D gene, V gene, clone size, J gene. A D gene is named only where the DNA matches it firmly. The listing skips clone size in some rows; elsewhere it reads once, few, many or a size class.

CDR3aa: CASSYSASQPQHF
CDR3nt: TGTGCCAGCAGTTACTCGGCATCCCAGCCCCAGCATTTT
d_gene: .
v_gene: TRBV6-6
abundance: many
j_gene: TRBJ1-5

CDR3aa: CASSLDGPNEKLFF
CDR3nt: TGTGCCAGCAGCTTAGACGGACCTAATGAAAAACTGTTTTTT
d_gene: .
v_gene: TRBV7-9
abundance: many
j_gene: TRBJ1-4

CDR3aa: CASSSEGRERDEQYF
CDR3nt: TGCGCCAGCAGCAGCGAAGGGAGGGAACGGGACGAGCAGTACTTC
d_gene: TRBD2
v_gene: TRBV5-1
abundance: many
j_gene: TRBJ2-7

CDR3aa: CASSSREAETQYF
CDR3nt: TGTGCCAGTAGTAGCAGGGAAGCAGAGACCCAGTACTTC
d_gene: .
v_gene: TRBV19
abundance: .
j_gene: TRBJ2-5

CDR3aa: CASSSYNSPLHF
CDR3nt: TGTGCCAGCAGTTCCTATAATTCACCCCTCCACTTT
d_gene: .
v_gene: TRBV27
abundance: few
j_gene: TRBJ1-6

CDR3aa: CASSYIEGMWNTGELFF
CDR3nt: TGTGCCAGCAGCTATATAGAGGGGATGTGGAACACCGGGGAGCTGTTTTTT
d_gene: .
v_gene: TRBV7-9
abundance: many
j_gene: TRBJ2-2

CDR3aa: CASSQNRGQHEQYF
CDR3nt: TGCGCCAGCAGTCAGAACAGGGGGCAACACGAGCAGTACTTC
d_gene: TRBD1
v_gene: TRBV23-1
abundance: many
j_gene: TRBJ2-7

CDR3aa: CASSGWTGPSSYEQYF
CDR3nt: TGCGCCAGCAGCGGATGGACAGGGCCGAGCTCCTACGAGCAGTACTTC
d_gene: TRBD1
v_gene: TRBV5-1
abundance: medium-sized
j_gene: TRBJ2-7

CDR3aa: CASSQGPTPTQEPQFF
CDR3nt: TGTGCCAGCAGCCAAGGCCCCACCCCGACCCAAGAACCACAGTTCTTC
d_gene: .
v_gene: TRBV4-2
abundance: .
j_gene: TRBJ2-1

CDR3aa: CASSAGTFYEQYF
CDR3nt: TGTGCCAGCAGTGCCGGGACCTTCTACGAGCAGTACTTC
d_gene: .
v_gene: TRBV2
abundance: many
j_gene: TRBJ2-7

CDR3aa: CAPIQGYTDTQYF
CDR3nt: TGTGCCCCAATTCAGGGATACACAGATACGCAGTATTTT
d_gene: .
v_gene: TRBV5-8
abundance: few
j_gene: TRBJ2-3

CDR3aa: CASSQGTGPYNEQFF
CDR3nt: TGTGCCAGCAGCCAAGGGACAGGGCCATACAATGAGCAGTTCTTC
d_gene: TRBD1
v_gene: TRBV4-2
abundance: .
j_gene: TRBJ2-1

CDR3aa: CASTPGTRGNYEQYF
CDR3nt: TGTGCCAGCACCCCCGGCACCCGGGGCAACTACGAGCAGTACTTC
d_gene: .
v_gene: TRBV6-6
abundance: many
j_gene: TRBJ2-7

CDR3aa: CASSRRGQLNEKLFF
CDR3nt: TGTGCCAGTAGTAGGAGAGGACAGTTGAATGAAAAACTGTTTTTT
d_gene: .
v_gene: TRBV19
abundance: few
j_gene: TRBJ1-4